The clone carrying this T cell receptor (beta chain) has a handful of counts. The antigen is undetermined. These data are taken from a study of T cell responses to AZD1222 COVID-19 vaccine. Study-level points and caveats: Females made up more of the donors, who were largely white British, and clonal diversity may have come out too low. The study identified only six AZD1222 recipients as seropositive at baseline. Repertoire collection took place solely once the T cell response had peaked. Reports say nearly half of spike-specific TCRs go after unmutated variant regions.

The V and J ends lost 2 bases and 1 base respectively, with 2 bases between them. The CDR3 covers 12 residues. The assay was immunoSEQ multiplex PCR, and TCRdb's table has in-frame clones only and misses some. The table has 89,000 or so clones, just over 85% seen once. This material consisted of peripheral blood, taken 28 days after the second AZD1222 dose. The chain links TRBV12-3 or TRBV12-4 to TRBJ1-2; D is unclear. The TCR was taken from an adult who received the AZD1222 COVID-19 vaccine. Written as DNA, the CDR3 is TGTGCCAGCAGTTTAAATAACTATGGCTACACCTTC. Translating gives CASSLNNYGYTF.